A selection of T cell receptor beta chains follows, all from one sample in a study of cytomegalovirus exposure and HLA in healthy donors. Sequencing was performed with immunoSEQ multiplex PCR; in TCRdb, only in-frame clones are kept and a portion is missing. The sample lists 98,000 or so clones; approximately 85% were seen once. Sequences were obtained from PBMCs. All receptors come from a woman in her late teens or twenties in good health and CMV-seronegative. The conserved cysteine and the conserved F or W are not part of the CDR3 here. The order of the fields is V gene, CDR3 protein.

TRBV7-8 ASSPGASGGRSYNEQF
TRBV15 ATSKGAGGELF
TRBV19 ASSIDPGINTEAF
TRBV7-9 ASSWDRAEQY
TRBV10-3 AISERGETDYGYT
TRBV27 ASSLLFSGIGNYGYT
TRBV27 ASSPEGERGRADTQY
TRBV25-1 ASSTPHRASEQY
TRBV9 ASSGGPQETQY
TRBV27 ASSLVREIGTEAF
TRBV5-1 ASSLSGGREKLF
TRBV28 ASSSPGQGHEQY
TRBV4-2 ASSPNLSGGRYNEQF